This T cell receptor (beta chain) was sequenced for a study of blood T cells in healthy people across ages (dated by TCRdb to between 2014 and 2017). Study-wide context: In model experiments, template switching captured roughly one uniquely barcoded TCR beta cDNA molecule for every two T cells. Age-related changes in TCR beta repertoire diversity were measured in the study by deep sequencing normalized with unique cDNA molecular identifiers. The donors were divided into four age groups: young (average approximately 15 years), middle-aged (over 35), aged (approximately 64) and long-lived (approximately 74). To avoid experimental bias, donors of different ages were randomly spread across the sequencing lanes. For two donors (one aged 18 to 29 and one aged 80 or older), the study analyzed two additional independent replicas of 1 million unique cDNA reads from the same blood draw.

In its sample, this clonotype was seen a few times. This receptor's antigen is unknown. Qualities for individual bases were not recorded, and no much larger clone is one base off. The protocol used for the library was 5' RACE. Sequencing relied on an Illumina HiSeq 2500. A second PCR of roughly 7 to 11 cycles was performed with a sample-barcoded 5' primer and a J-beta primer mix. A unique molecular identifier was introduced onto each TCR beta cDNA molecule by a template-switch 5' adaptor carrying 12 random nucleotides. Each sample yielded at least 3 million CDR3-containing paired-end reads. All of the RNA was converted into first-strand cDNA using the Mint cDNA synthesis kit, with a TRBC-specific oligonucleotide serving as the primer. After uracil-DNA glycosylase treatment, a first 18-cycle PCR used universal primers M1SS and BC2_uni_R on all cDNA. The study's own analysis went as follows. For normalization, 1 million high-quality reads were randomly selected from each sample, with every read carrying a distinct molecular identifier. Instead of being binned into consensus sequences, reads with shared molecular identifiers were discarded. MiTCR, set to a Q25 quality threshold and the strictest error-elimination algorithm, was used for CDR3 identification, clonotype clustering and error correction. A nonparametric unseen species model with Euler transformation was used to estimate lower-bound total TCR beta diversity. TCRdb applied fastp at Q25 and MiXCR to the public reads, then kept only in-frame beta chains. Merged by CDR3 protein, the rows form single entries marked with the most common genes and DNA. V and J calls and clone size were set by TCRdb, not the authors. This sample lists some 900,000 distinct CDR3 sequences; about 30% were detected once. Of the sample, about 18% falls within the top ten clones.

The CDR3 runs 17 amino acids, cysteine and phenylalanine included. Of all the DNA, just the CDR3 is kept, 51 bases in frame from base 1. V and J are trimmed by 5 bases and 0 bases, and the gene matches miss 9 bases of the junction. Sequences DFQATT (CDR1) and SNEGSKA (CDR2) are obtained from the germline V gene (reference sequence). The study at large found these results: As age increased, observed TCR beta diversity per million T cells dropped in a roughly linear way, and a significant reduction was already evident by age about 40. There was a strong correlation between observed TCR beta diversity and the percentage of naive T cells measured by flow cytometry. Conclusive comparison of naive and antigen-experienced compartments was prevented by the profiling of bulk unsorted PBMCs. Compared with the aged group, the long-lived group had more naive CD4+ T cells, fewer expanded clones and increased TCR diversity, a pattern suggesting age selection. The CMV infection status of donors was not known, potentially confounding age-related changes in expanded clonotypes. Estimates of total diversity from one million sequenced T cells were regarded as lower bounds and underestimates.

Donors were 40 or so systemically healthy Caucasian individuals from Russia aged about 6 to 100 years. Ten milliliters of peripheral blood were drawn from each donor into EDTA-treated Vacutainer tubes. PBMCs were isolated by Ficoll-Paque density-gradient centrifugation, with at least 6 million obtained per sample. Total RNA, at least 5 micrograms per sample, was extracted from PBMCs with Trizol reagent. For every donor, an aliquot of PBMCs went through flow cytometry to measure the percentages of naive CD45RAhigh/CD27high T cells. The sample was blood. This receptor was taken from a woman older than 75 in good health. This sequence uses TRBV20-1 and TRBJ2-3; 12 middle bases align to TRBD2. CDR3 reads: CSAETSGGITSTDTQYF. The DNA sequence is as follows: TGCAGTGCTGAGACTAGCGGGGGCATTACTAGCACAGATACGCAGTATTTT.